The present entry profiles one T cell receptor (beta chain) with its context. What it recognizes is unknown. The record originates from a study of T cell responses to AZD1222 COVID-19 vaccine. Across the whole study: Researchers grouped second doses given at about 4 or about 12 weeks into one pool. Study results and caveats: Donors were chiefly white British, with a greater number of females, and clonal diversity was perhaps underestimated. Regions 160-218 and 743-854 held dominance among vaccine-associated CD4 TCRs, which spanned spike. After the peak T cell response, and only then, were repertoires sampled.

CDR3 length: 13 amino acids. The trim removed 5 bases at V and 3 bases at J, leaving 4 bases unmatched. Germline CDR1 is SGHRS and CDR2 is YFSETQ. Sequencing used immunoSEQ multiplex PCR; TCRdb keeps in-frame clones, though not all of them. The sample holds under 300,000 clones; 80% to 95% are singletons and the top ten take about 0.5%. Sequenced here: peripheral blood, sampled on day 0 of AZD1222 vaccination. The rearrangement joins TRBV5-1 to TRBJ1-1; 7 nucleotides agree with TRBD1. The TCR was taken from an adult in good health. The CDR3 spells CASSAGGYTEAFF. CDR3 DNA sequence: TGCGCCAGCAGTGCAGGGGGATACACTGAAGCTTTCTTT.